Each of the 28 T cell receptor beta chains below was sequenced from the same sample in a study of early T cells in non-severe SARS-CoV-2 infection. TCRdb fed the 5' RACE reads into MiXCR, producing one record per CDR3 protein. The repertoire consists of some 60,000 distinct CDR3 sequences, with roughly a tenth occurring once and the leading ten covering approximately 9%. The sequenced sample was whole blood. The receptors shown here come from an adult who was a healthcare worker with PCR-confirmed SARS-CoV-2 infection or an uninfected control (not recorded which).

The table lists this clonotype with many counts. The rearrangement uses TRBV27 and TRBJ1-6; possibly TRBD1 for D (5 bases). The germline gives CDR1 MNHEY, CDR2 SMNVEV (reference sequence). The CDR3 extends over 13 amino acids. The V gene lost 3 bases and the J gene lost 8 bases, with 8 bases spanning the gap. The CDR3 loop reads CASSFGGDSPLHF. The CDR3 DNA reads TGTGCCAGCAGTTTCGGGGGGGATTCACCCCTCCACTTT.

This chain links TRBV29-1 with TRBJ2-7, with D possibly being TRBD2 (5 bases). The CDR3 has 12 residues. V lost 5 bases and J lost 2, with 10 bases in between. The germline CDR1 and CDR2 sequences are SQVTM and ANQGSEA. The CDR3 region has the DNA TGCAGCGTTCGGTTGACTACCTACGAGCAGTACTTC. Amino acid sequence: CSVRLTTYEQYF.

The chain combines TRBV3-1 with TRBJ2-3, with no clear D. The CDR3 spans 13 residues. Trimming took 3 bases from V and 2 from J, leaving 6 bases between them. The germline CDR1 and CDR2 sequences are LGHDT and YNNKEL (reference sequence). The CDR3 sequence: CASSHLSTDTQYF. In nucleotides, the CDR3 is TGTGCCAGCAGCCATCTGTCCACAGATACGCAGTATTTT.

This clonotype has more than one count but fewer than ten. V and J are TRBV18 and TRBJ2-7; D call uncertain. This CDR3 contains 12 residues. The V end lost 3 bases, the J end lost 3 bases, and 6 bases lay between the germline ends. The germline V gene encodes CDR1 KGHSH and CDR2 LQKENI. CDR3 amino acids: CASSPHNYEQYF. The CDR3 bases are TGTGCCAGCTCACCGCACAACTACGAGCAGTACTTC.

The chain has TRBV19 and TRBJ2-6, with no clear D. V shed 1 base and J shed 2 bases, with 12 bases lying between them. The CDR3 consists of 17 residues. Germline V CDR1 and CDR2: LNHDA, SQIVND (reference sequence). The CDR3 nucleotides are TGTGCCAGTAGTATAGGACACAATTCCCCTGGGGCCAACGTCCTGACTTTC. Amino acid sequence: CASSIGHNSPGANVLTF.

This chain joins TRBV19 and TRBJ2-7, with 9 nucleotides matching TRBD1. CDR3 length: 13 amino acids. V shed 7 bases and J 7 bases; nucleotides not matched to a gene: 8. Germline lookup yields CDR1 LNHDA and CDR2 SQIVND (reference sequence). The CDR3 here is CASKLQGAYEQYF. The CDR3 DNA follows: TGTGCCAGTAAACTACAGGGGGCTTATGAGCAGTACTTC.

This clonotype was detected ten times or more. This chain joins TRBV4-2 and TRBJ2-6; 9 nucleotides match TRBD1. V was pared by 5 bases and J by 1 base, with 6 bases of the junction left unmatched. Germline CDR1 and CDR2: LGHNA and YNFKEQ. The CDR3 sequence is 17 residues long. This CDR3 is CASSGSGTGSGANVLTF. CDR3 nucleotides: TGTGCCAGCAGCGGGTCCGGGACAGGGTCTGGGGCCAACGTCCTGACTTTC.

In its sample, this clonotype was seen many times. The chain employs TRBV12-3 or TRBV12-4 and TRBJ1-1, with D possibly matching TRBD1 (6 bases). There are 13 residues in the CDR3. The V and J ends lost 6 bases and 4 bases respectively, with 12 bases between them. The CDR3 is CASRNRVLTEAFF. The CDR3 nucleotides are TGTGCCAGCAGAAACAGGGTTCTCACTGAAGCTTTCTTT.

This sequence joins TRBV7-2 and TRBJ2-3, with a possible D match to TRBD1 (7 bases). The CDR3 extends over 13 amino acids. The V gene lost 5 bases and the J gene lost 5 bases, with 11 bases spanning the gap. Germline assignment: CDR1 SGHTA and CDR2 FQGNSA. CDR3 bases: TGTGCCAGCAGCCTCCAGGGGGGAGATACGCAGTATTTT. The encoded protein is CASSLQGGDTQYF.

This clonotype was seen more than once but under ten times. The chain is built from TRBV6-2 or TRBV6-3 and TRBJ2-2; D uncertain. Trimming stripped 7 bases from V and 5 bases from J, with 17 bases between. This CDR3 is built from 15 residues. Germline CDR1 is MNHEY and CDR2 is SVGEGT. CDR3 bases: TGTGCCAGCACTGATTTGGTCTACCTGACCGGGGAGCTGTTTTTT. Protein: CASTDLVYLTGELFF.

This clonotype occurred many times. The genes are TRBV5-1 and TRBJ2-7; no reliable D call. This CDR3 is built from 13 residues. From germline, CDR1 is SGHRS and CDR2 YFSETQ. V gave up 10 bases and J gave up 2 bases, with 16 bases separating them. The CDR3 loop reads CASSVAQTYEQYF. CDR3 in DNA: TGCGCCTCTTCGGTCGCACAAACCTACGAGCAGTACTTC.

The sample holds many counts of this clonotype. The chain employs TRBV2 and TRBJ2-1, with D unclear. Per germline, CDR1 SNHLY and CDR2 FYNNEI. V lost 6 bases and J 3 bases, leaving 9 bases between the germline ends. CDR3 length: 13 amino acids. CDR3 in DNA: TGTGCCAGCAGCATTCTAGACTACAATGAGCAGTTCTTC. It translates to CASSILDYNEQFF.

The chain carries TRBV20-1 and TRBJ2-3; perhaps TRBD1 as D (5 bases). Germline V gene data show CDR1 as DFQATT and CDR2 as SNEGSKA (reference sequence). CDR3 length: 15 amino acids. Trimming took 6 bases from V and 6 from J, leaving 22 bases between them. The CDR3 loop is CSAAISSQGSDTQYF. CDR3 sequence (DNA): TGCAGTGCCGCTATCTCCTCCCAGGGATCCGATACGCAGTATTTT.

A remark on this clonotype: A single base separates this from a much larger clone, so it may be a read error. The CDR3 reads CANSFSAGTDTQYF. As DNA, the CDR3 is TGCGCCAACAGCTTTTCAGCGGGCACAGATACGCAGTATTTT. V and J are TRBV5-1 and TRBJ2-3; D possibly corresponds to TRBD2 (5 bases). CDR3 length: 14 residues. CDR1 is SGHRS, CDR2 YFSETQ, per germline.

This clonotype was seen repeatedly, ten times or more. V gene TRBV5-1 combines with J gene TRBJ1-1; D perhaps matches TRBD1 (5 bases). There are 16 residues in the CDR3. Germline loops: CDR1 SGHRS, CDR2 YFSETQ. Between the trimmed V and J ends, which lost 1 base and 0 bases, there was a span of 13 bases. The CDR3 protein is CASSLIGGTLNTEAFF. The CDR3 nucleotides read TGCGCCAGCAGCTTGATCGGAGGGACTTTGAACACTGAAGCTTTCTTT.

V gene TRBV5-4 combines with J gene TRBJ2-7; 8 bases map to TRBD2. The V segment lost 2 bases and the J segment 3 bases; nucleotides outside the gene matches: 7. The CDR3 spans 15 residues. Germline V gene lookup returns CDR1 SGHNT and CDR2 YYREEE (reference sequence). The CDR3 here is CASSLTSGGHYEQYF. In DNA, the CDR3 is TGTGCCAGCAGCTTAACGAGCGGGGGCCACTACGAGCAGTACTTC.

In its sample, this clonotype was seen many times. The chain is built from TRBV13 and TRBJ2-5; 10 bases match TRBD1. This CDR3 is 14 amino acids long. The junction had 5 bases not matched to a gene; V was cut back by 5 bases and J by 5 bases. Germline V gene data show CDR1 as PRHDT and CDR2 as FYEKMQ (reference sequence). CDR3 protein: CASSLTGGGETQYF. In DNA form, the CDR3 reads TGTGCCAGCAGCCTGACAGGGGGCGGGGAGACCCAGTACTTC.

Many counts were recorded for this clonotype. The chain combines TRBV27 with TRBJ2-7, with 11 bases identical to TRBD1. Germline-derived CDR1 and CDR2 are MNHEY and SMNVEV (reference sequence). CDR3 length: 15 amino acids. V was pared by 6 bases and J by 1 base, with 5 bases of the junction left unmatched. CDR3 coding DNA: TGTGCCAGCAGATACGGGACAGGGGGTTCCTACGAGCAGTACTTC. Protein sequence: CASRYGTGGSYEQYF.

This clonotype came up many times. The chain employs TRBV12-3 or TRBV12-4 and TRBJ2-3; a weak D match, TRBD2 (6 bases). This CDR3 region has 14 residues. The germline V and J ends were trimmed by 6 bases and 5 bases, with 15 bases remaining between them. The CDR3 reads CASSNWRGKDTQYF. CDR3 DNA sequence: TGTGCCAGCAGCAACTGGCGCGGGAAAGATACGCAGTATTTT.

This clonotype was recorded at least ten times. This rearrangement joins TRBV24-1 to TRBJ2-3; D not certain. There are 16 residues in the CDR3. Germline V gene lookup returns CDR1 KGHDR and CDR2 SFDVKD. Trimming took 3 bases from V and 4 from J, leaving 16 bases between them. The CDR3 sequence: CATSDRGGTKADTQYF. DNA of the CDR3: TGTGCCACCAGTGATAGAGGCGGAACAAAGGCAGATACGCAGTATTTT.

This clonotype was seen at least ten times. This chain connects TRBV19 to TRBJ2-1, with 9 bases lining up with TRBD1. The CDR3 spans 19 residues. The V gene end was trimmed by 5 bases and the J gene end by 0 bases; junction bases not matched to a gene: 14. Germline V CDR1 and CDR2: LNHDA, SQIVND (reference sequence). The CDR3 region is CASSVDRGVSGNSYNEQFF. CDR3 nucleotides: TGTGCCAGTAGTGTGGACAGGGGAGTGAGCGGGAACTCCTACAATGAGCAGTTCTTC.

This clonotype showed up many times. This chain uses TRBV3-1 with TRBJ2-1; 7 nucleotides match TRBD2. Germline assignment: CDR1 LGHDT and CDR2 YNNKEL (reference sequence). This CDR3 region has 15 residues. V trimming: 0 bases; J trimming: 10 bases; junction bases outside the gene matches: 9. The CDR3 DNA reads TGTGCCAGCAGCCAAGATCCTACTAGCGCGTGGGAGCAGTTCTTC. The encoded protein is CASSQDPTSAWEQFF.

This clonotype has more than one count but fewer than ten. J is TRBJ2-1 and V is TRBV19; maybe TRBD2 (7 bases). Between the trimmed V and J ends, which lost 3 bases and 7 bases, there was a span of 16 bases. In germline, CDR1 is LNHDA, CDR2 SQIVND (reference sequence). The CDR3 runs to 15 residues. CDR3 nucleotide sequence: TGTGCCAGTAGTATGAGGGGGGAGGGCAAGAATGAGCAGTTCTTC. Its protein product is CASSMRGEGKNEQFF.

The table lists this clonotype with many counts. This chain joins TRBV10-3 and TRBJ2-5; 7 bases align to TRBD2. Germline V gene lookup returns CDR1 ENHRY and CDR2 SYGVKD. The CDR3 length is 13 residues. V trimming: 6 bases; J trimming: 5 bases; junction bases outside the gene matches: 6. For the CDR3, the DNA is TGTGCCATCAGGCCGCAGGGAGGGGAGACCCAGTACTTC. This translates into CAIRPQGGETQYF.

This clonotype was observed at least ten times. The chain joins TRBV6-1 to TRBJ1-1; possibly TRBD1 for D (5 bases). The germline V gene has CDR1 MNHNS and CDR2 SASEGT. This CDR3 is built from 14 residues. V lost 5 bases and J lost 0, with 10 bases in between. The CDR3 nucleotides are TGTGCCAGCAGTATGAGGGGAATGAACACTGAAGCTTTCTTT. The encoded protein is CASSMRGMNTEAFF.

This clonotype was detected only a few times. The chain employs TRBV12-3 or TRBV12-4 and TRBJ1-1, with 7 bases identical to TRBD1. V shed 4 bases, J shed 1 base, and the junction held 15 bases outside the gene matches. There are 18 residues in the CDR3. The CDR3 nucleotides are TGTGCCAGCAGTTCCCAACACAGGGGTTGGTCGGCGAACACTGAAGCTTTCTTT. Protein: CASSSQHRGWSANTEAFF.

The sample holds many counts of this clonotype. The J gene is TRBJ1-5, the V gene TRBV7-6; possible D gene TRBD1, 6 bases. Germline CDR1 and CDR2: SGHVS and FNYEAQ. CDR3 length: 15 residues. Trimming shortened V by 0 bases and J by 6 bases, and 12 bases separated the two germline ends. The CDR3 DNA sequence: TGTGCCAGCAGCTTAGCGGGCAGGGGAGGTCAGCCCCAGCATTTT. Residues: CASSLAGRGGQPQHF.

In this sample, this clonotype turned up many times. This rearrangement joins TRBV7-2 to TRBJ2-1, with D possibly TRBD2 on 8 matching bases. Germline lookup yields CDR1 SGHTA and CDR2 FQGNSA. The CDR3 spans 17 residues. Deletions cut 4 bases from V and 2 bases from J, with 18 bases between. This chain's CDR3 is CASSYDRERETYNEQFF. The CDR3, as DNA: TGTGCCAGCAGCTACGACAGGGAGCGGGAGACCTACAATGAGCAGTTCTTC.